This entry features one T cell receptor beta chain sequence. Its target is not known. The data belong to a study of brain T cells in children with intractable seizures. Data came from immunoSEQ multiplex PCR; TCRdb stores just in-frame clones and leaves some out. The sample holds fewer than 25,000 clones, roughly 94% seen once. Points from the study as a whole: HCMV serostatus was not known, and viral specificity came from CDR3 similarity only.

The source material was peripheral blood, sampled at surgery. This TCR was recovered from a boy under 18 with focal cortical dysplasia and intractable seizures.

The CDR3 region has the DNA TGTGCCAGCAGCTTGGGACAGCGCGTCAATGAAAAACTGTTTTTT. Encoded protein: CASSLGQRVNEKLFF. V gene TRBV5-8 combines with J gene TRBJ1-4; possible D gene TRBD1, 5 bases. CDR1 is SGHTS, CDR2 YDEGEE, per germline. Trimming took 0 bases from V and 5 from J, leaving 11 bases between them. The CDR3 runs 15 residues.